Only one count was recorded for the clone carrying this TCR beta chain. This sample was taken from a study of blood T cell repertoires in COVID-19. Study context: Acute and convalescent COVID-19 specimens originated in the United States, Italy and Spain.

Profiled with immunoSEQ multiplex PCR; TCRdb holds only in-frame clones, not every one. The sample includes roughly 120,000 clones, around 79% seen only once; the top ten take around 2.5%. V lost 0 bases, J lost 6 bases, and 2 bases stayed unmatched. This CDR3 comprises 13 residues. Germline values: CDR1 SGHRS, CDR2 YFSETQ. Sequencing input: peripheral blood. V is TRBV5-1 and J is TRBJ1-2, with TRBD1 matching over 7 bases. This clonotype was sampled from a man in his forties or fifties with acute or convalescent COVID-19. The CDR3 is CASSLGGGNGYTF. The DNA of the CDR3 is TGCGCCAGCAGCTTGGGAGGGGGCAATGGCTACACCTTC.